The 5 T cell receptor beta chains in this list originate from one sample, sequenced in a study of blood T cell repertoires in COVID-19. Repertoires were generated with immunoSEQ multiplex PCR, while TCRdb's copy carries only in-frame clones and drops some. The data contain about 200,000 clones, about four fifths of them singletons. The specimen was peripheral blood. These TCRs come from a woman older than 75 with acute or convalescent COVID-19.

With respect to this clone: Relative to the germline gene, one junction end is altered; a read error may explain this. The gene calls are TRBV19 and TRBJ1-5; 10 positions match TRBD1. The CDR3 length is 17 residues. The germline CDR1 and CDR2 sequences are LNHDA and SQIVND (reference sequence). The CDR3 bases are TGTGCCAGTAGTCTAACACCGGGACAGGGGAGCATTCAGCCCCAGCATTTT. It specifies CASSLTPGQGSIQPQHF.

The genes are TRBV11-2 and TRBJ1-1; D is possibly TRBD1 (6 bases). V was trimmed by 1 base and J by 5 bases, leaving 23 bases between them. Germline V CDR1 and CDR2: SGHAT, FQNNGV. The CDR3 contains 18 residues. CDR3 nucleotides: TGTGCCAGCAGCTTAGGTCGGAGGCTTCAGGGGCGCGGTACTGAAGCTTTCTTT. Its protein product is CASSLGRRLQGRGTEAFF.

This chain joins TRBV30 and TRBJ1-2; no clear D gene. Trimming shortened V by 4 bases and J by 0 bases, and 9 bases separated the two germline ends. The CDR3 covers 13 residues. Per the germline V gene, CDR1 is GTSNPN and CDR2 is SVGIG (reference sequence). CDR3 loop: CAWTILPNYGYTF. The DNA of the CDR3 is TGTGCCTGGACCATACTTCCTAACTATGGCTACACCTTC.

This clone turned up a few times. V is TRBV7-9 and J is TRBJ2-2; possible D gene TRBD2, 5 bases. CDR1 is SEHNR and CDR2 is FQNEAQ in the germline V gene (reference sequence). Trimming took off 5 bases at V and 2 bases at J, with 12 bases between the two ends. This CDR3 region has 15 residues. The CDR3 protein is CASSLRRANTGELFF. In DNA form, the CDR3 reads TGTGCCAGCAGCCTCAGGCGGGCAAACACCGGGGAGCTGTTTTTT.

This rearrangement joins TRBV19 to TRBJ1-2; 10 nucleotides line up with TRBD1. J lost 3 bases, V lost 5 bases, and 6 bases had no gene match. Per the germline V gene, CDR1 is LNHDA and CDR2 is SQIVND (reference sequence). This CDR3 comprises 15 residues. The CDR3 DNA sequence: TGTGCCAGTAGTGAGACAGGGGGCTGGGACTATGGCTACACCTTC. This translates into CASSETGGWDYGYTF.